This record concerns one T cell receptor beta chain sequence. The PCR was carried out with 60 Vbeta primers and 13 Jbeta primers. Repertoires were generated with immunoSEQ multiplex PCR, while TCRdb's copy carries only in-frame clones and drops some. The data hold over 130,000 clones, with around two thirds observed a single time. This sample stems from a study of cytomegalovirus exposure and HLA in healthy donors. Germline CDR1 and CDR2: SSHAT and FNYEAQ (reference sequence). V gave up 5 bases and J gave up 1 base, with 14 bases separating them. This CDR3 comprises 15 residues. V and J are TRBV7-7 and TRBJ2-5; D may be TRBD1 (7 bases). The material sequenced was PBMCs. This sequence originates from a male donor in good health and CMV-seronegative. This chain's CDR3 is CASSPGGGPQETQYF. DNA for the CDR3: TGTGCCAGCAGCCCAGGGGGAGGACCCCAAGAGACCCAGTACTTC.